Each of the 25 T cell receptor beta chains below was sequenced from the same sample in a study of blood T cells in healthy people across ages. A second PCR, run for about 7 to 11 cycles, used a sample-barcoded 5' primer plus a J-beta primer mix. TCRdb passed the 5' RACE reads through MiXCR, listing each CDR3 protein once. The data hold 500,000 to 650,000 distinct CDR3 sequences, with roughly a quarter observed a single time. The data also belong to a second study, concerning T cells of mothers and their children.

Sequences were obtained from blood. All receptors come from a boy between 2 and 10 years old in good health.

This clonotype was picked up a small number of times. The chain carries TRBV9 and TRBJ2-2, with D hard to call. The CDR3 runs to 13 residues. Germline lookup yields CDR1 SGDLS and CDR2 YYNGEE. V lost 1 base to trimming and J lost 6 bases, with 7 bases between them. The CDR3 is CASSVKGSGELFF. The CDR3 coding sequence is TGTGCCAGCAGCGTAAAAGGGTCCGGGGAGCTGTTTTTT.

This CDR3 reads CASGLVIPPLLDTEAFF. The CDR3 DNA follows: TGTGCTAGTGGTTTGGTAATCCCCCCCCTTCTTGACACTGAAGCTTTCTTT. This chain uses TRBV12-5 with TRBJ1-1; the D is unclear. Germline V lookup: CDR1 LGHNT, CDR2 FRNRAP. Trimming shortened V by 0 bases and J by 3 bases, and 17 bases separated the two germline ends. This CDR3 spans 17 amino acids.

Only a few counts were recorded for this clonotype. CDR3 sequence: CSATGAFF. The CDR3 region has the DNA TGCAGTGCTACAGGAGCTTTCTTT. V usage is TRBV20-1 and J usage is TRBJ1-1; no reliable D call. Trimming shortened V by 4 bases and J by 10 bases, and 4 bases separated the two germline ends. The V gene's germline CDR1 is DFQATT and CDR2 SNEGSKA (reference sequence). The CDR3 covers 8 residues.

This clonotype was counted only a few times. The CDR3 region is CASSGGARYPSNTGELFF. In DNA, the CDR3 is TGCGCCAGCAGTGGGGGGGCAAGATACCCTTCGAACACCGGGGAGCTGTTTTTT. J is TRBJ2-2 and V is TRBV5-1; possible D gene TRBD2, 7 bases. Germline lookup yields CDR1 SGHRS and CDR2 YFSETQ. CDR3 length: 18 residues. V was shortened by 5 bases and J by 0 bases, with 20 bases between the two germline ends.

V usage is TRBV6-1 and J usage is TRBJ2-3, with TRBD2 matching 9 bases. CDR3 length: 15 amino acids. V was pared by 4 bases and J by 2 bases, with 4 bases of the junction left unmatched. The germline CDR1 and CDR2 sequences are MNHNS and SASEGT. The CDR3 protein is CASSALAGDTDTQYF. As DNA, the CDR3 is TGTGCCAGCAGTGCATTAGCGGGGGACACAGATACGCAGTATTTT.

This rearrangement joins TRBV20-1 to TRBJ1-4; D call uncertain. V lost 5 bases, J lost 4 bases, and 11 bases lay in between. Germline V gene sequence: CDR1 DFQATT, CDR2 SNEGSKA (reference sequence). The CDR3 runs to 13 residues. The CDR3 DNA follows: TGCAGTGCTTGGACGGGGTTTAATGAAAAACTGTTTTTT. Translation: CSAWTGFNEKLFF.

V gene TRBV7-2 combines with J gene TRBJ2-3, with D unresolved. The germline V gene encodes CDR1 SGHTA and CDR2 FQGNSA. V gave up 5 bases and J gave up 6 bases, with 9 bases separating them. The CDR3 consists of 12 residues. CDR3 in DNA: TGTGCCAGCAGCAGGAGCAGGGATACGCAGTATTTT. Translated, it gives CASSRSRDTQYF.

In this sample, this clonotype turned up a few times. CDR3 sequence reads: CASSQDIAGLRPQHF. The CDR3, as DNA: TGCGCCAGCAGCCAAGATATCGCGGGCCTTAGGCCCCAGCATTTT. The V and J genes are TRBV4-1 and TRBJ1-5; the D is unclear. Germline assignment: CDR1 MGHRA and CDR2 YSYEKL. The CDR3 has 15 residues. V lost 0 bases and J 9 bases, leaving 15 bases between the germline ends.

This clonotype appeared a few times. This chain uses TRBV5-1 with TRBJ1-2; 12 positions agree with TRBD1. There are 16 residues in the CDR3. Germline V lookup: CDR1 SGHRS, CDR2 YFSETQ. Trimming cost V 4 bases and J 0 bases; bases outside gene matches: 4. CDR3 residues: CASSRGTGGANYGYTF. The CDR3 nucleotides read TGCGCCAGCAGCAGAGGGACAGGGGGCGCTAACTATGGCTACACCTTC.

This clonotype was counted a few times. CDR3 sequence reads: CASSLYGRSVEKLFF. The CDR3 bases are TGCGCCAGCAGCTTGTACGGACGTTCCGTTGAAAAACTGTTTTTT. The chain couples TRBV5-1 to TRBJ1-4; unclear D gene. This CDR3 has 15 amino acids. Germline V gene data show CDR1 as SGHRS and CDR2 as YFSETQ. V lost 1 base to trimming and J lost 7 bases, with 14 bases between them.

The rearrangement links TRBV20-1 to TRBJ1-1; D unresolved. The CDR3 has 13 residues. The V end was cut by 0 bases, the J end by 1 base, with 6 bases between. Germline V gene lookup returns CDR1 DFQATT and CDR2 SNEGSKA (reference sequence). The CDR3 bases are TGCAGTGCTAGAGATTGGGAGAACACTGAAGCTTTCTTT. Its translation: CSARDWENTEAFF.

The gene calls are TRBV6-5 and TRBJ2-3; D tentatively fits TRBD1 or TRBD2 (6 bases each). With 6 bases removed from V and 3 bases from J, the gap between germline ends came to 10 bases. The CDR3 totals 13 residues. Per the germline V gene, CDR1 is MNHEY and CDR2 is SVGAGI. The CDR3 here is CASRRGRTDTQYF. The CDR3, as DNA: TGTGCCAGCAGACGGGGGCGGACAGATACGCAGTATTTT.

This clonotype has a handful of counts. V usage is TRBV10-3 and J usage is TRBJ1-5; 9 positions agree with TRBD1. The germline gives CDR1 ENHRY, CDR2 SYGVKD. The V and J ends lost 6 bases and 1 base, in that order; junction bases with no gene match: 4. The CDR3 runs to 15 residues. The CDR3 sequence is CAISPGQGSNQPQHF. The CDR3 nucleotides read TGTGCCATCAGCCCCGGACAGGGGAGCAATCAGCCCCAGCATTTT.

This chain connects TRBV4-1 to TRBJ2-7; 10 bases match TRBD1. Germline V CDR1 and CDR2: MGHRA, YSYEKL. V shed 1 base and J 4 bases; nucleotides not matched to a gene: 4. The CDR3 extends over 15 amino acids. The CDR3 DNA reads as TGCGCCAGCAGCCAAGTCGGGACAGGGGAATACGAGCAGTACTTC. Translating it yields CASSQVGTGEYEQYF.

The chain recombines TRBV10-3 with TRBJ2-5, with D possibly TRBD2 on 6 matching bases. The V and J ends lost 0 bases and 11 bases respectively, with 28 bases between them. Germline CDR1 and CDR2: ENHRY and SYGVKD. CDR3 length: 18 amino acids. CDR3 amino acids: CAISESTGEENWDWEQYF. As DNA, the CDR3 is TGTGCCATCAGTGAGTCGACTGGTGAAGAAAACTGGGACTGGGAGCAGTACTTC.

The genes are TRBV21-1 and TRBJ2-2; TRBD2, the table's D call, was not compared with the DNA. TRBV21-1 is classified as a pseudogene. CDR3 size: 18 residues. The CDR3 region has the DNA TGTGCCAGCAGCAAAGGGTTAGCGGGAGTCGCGAACACCGGGGAGCTGTTTTTT. It translates to CASSKGLAGVANTGELFF.

This CDR3 is CASSLESSPLGIQYF. CDR3 in DNA: TGCGCCAGCAGCTTGGAGAGTAGCCCCCTTGGGATTCAGTACTTC. The chain employs TRBV5-1 and TRBJ2-4; D gene uncertain. The CDR3 has 15 amino acids. The V and J ends lost 0 bases and 10 bases respectively, with 17 bases between them. Germline-derived CDR1 and CDR2 are SGHRS and YFSETQ.

The chain combines TRBV3-1 with TRBJ1-6; D gene ambiguous. CDR1 and CDR2 from the germline V gene are LGHDT and YNNKEL (reference sequence). V shed 3 bases and J shed 8 bases, with 14 bases lying between them. This CDR3 comprises 15 residues. The CDR3 DNA reads as TGTGCCAGCAGCCAGGAGTCACGGCTTTATTCACCCCTCCACTTT. This translates into CASSQESRLYSPLHF.

This clonotype has only one observation. The rearrangement joins TRBV30 to TRBJ2-7, with 7 bases fitting TRBD2. Germline V gene lookup returns CDR1 GTSNPN and CDR2 SVGIG (reference sequence). The trim removed 0 bases at V and 5 bases at J, leaving 7 bases unmatched. There are 14 residues in the CDR3. CDR3 nucleotide sequence: TGTGCCTGGAGTGTAGACCCGGGAGGTAACGAGCAGTACTTC. This encodes CAWSVDPGGNEQYF.

The chain links TRBV2 to TRBJ2-5; 9 bases are a match to TRBD2. The DNA end lines up better with TRBJ2-7; the J call may be wrong. The CDR3 consists of 13 residues. In germline, CDR1 is SNHLY, CDR2 FYNNEI. CDR3 protein: CASRKGLASEQYF. In DNA form, the CDR3 reads TGTGCCAGCAGAAAAGGACTAGCGAGCGAGCAGTACTTC.

V gene TRBV24-1 combines with J gene TRBJ2-1; 10 nucleotides agree with TRBD2. Trimming removed 7 bases from V and 10 bases from J; junction bases left unmatched: 3. The germline V gene has CDR1 KGHDR and CDR2 SFDVKD. The CDR3 contains 12 residues. In DNA, the CDR3 is TGTGCCACCAGCATAGCGGGAGGAGAGCAGTTCTTC. Its protein product is CATSIAGGEQFF.

The table lists this clonotype with a few counts. V is TRBV6-1 and J is TRBJ1-2; D is unresolved. The CDR3 contains 10 residues. The germline CDR1 and CDR2 sequences are MNHNS and SASEGT. Trimming shortened V by 9 bases and J by 6 bases, and 8 bases separated the two germline ends. The CDR3 coding sequence is TGTGCCAGTTTCCTAAATGGCTACACCTTC. Translation: CASFLNGYTF.

The gene calls are TRBV10-2 and TRBJ2-3; TRBD2 agrees at 12 bases. V lost 4 bases to trimming and J lost 5 bases; unmatched junction nucleotides: 10. The CDR3 runs 17 residues. Germline loops: CDR1 WSHSY, CDR2 SAAADI. CDR3 residues: CASSGRLTSGRGDTQYF. The CDR3 DNA reads TGCGCCAGCAGTGGCCGCTTGACTAGCGGGAGAGGAGATACGCAGTATTTT.

The genes are TRBV5-1 and TRBJ2-5, with D maybe TRBD1 (7 bases). Germline CDR1 reads SGHRS; CDR2 reads YFSETQ. The CDR3 is 14 residues long. The V and J ends lost 4 bases and 2 bases respectively, with 12 bases between them. The CDR3 DNA follows: TGCGCCAGCAGCATGGGGGGACAGCAAGAGACCCAGTACTTC. Encoded protein: CASSMGGQQETQYF.

The J gene is TRBJ2-1, the V gene TRBV6-5; D tentatively reads TRBD1 or TRBD2 (6 bases each). Germline lookup yields CDR1 MNHEY and CDR2 SVGAGI. Trimming took 6 bases from V and 8 from J, leaving 20 bases between them. The CDR3 is made up of 15 amino acids. The CDR3 DNA follows: TGTGCCAGCAGCAAGGAACGGGGGCGGGCGTATGAGCAGTTCTTC. It specifies CASSKERGRAYEQFF.